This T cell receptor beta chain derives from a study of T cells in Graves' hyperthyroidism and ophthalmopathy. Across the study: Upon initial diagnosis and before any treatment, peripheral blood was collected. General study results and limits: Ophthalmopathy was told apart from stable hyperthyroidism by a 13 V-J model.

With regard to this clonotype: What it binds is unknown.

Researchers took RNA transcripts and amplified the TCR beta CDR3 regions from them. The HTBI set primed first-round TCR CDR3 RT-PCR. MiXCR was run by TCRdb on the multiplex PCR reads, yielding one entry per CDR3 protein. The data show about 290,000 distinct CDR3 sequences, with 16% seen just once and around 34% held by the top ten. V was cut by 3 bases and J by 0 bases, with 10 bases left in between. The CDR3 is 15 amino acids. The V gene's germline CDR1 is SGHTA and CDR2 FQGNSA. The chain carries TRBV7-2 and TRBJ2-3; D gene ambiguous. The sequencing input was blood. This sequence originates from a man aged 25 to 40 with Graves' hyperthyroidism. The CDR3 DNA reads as TGTGCCAGCAGCTTGGTCGAATCTAGCACAGATACGCAGTATTTT. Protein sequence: CASSLVESSTDTQYF. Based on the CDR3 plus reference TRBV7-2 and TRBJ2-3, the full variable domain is GAGVSQSPSNKVTEKGKDVELRCDPISGHTALYWYRQSLGQGLEFLIYFQGNSAPDKSGLPSDRFSAERTGGSVSTLTIQRTQQEDSAVYLCASSLVESSTDTQYFGPGTRLTVL.